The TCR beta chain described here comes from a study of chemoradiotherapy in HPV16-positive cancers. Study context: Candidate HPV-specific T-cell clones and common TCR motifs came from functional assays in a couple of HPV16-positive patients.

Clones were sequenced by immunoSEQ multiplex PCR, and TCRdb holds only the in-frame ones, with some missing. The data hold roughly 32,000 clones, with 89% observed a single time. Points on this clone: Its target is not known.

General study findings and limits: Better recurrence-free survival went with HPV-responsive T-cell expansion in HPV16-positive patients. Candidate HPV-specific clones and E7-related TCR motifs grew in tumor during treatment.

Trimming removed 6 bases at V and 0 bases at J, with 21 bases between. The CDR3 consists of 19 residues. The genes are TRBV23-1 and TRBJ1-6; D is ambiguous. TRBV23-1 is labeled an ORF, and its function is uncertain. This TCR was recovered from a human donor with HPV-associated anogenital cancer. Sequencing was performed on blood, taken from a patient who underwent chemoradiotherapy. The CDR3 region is CASRIRVEGVSSYNSPLHF. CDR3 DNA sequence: TGCGCCAGCAGAATTCGCGTTGAGGGCGTCAGCTCCTATAATTCACCCCTCCACTTT.